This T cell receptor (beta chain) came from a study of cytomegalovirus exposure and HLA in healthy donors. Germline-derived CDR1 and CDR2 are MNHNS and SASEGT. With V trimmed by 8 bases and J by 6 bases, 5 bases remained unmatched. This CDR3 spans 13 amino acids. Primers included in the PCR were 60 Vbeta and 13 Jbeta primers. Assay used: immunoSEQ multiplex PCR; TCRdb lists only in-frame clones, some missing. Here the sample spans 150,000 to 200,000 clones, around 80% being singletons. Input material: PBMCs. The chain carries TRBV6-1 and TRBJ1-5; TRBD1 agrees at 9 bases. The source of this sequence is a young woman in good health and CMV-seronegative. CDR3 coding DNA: TGTGCCAGCGATGACAGGGGGGGTCAGCCCCAGCATTTT. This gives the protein CASDDRGGQPQHF.